This T cell receptor beta chain was identified in a study of blood T cell repertoires in COVID-19. This CDR3 comprises 18 residues. Unmatched junction bases numbered 6, after V lost 4 bases and J lost 4 bases. Per germline, CDR1 LGHDT and CDR2 YNNKEL (reference sequence). In the original analysis: Using reference gene primer amplification, nucleated cell counts were estimated. Clones were read by immunoSEQ multiplex PCR, and TCRdb kept only the in-frame ones, dropping some. Clone size and V and J calls were adopted from that table, with D and trimming inferred from the DNA. Of roughly 480,000 clones in the sample, about 88% were seen once.

Sample: peripheral blood. This sequence joins TRBV3-1 (or the pseudogene TRBV3-2) and TRBJ2-2; TRBD2 agrees at 16 bases. The clonotype comes from a man between 18 and 29 years old with COVID-19, enrolled during active disease. CDR3 nucleotides: TGTGCCAGCAGCCGGCTGGGACTAGCGGGAGGGTTCACCGGGGAGCTGTTTTTT. Amino acid sequence: CASSRLGLAGGFTGELFF.